Below are 19 T cell receptor beta chains sequenced from a single sample in a study of blood T cells in healthy people across ages. The authors ran a second PCR of 7 to 11 cycles using a sample-barcoded 5' primer and a J-beta primer mix. TCRdb re-called the 5' RACE reads through MiXCR, storing one row per CDR3 protein. The sample shows over a million distinct CDR3 sequences, 40% to 50% of them seen only once. The sequenced sample was blood. These TCRs come from a woman under 30 in good health.

Comment on this clonotype: This may come from a read error, since a much larger clone is one base off. The chain uses TRBV27 and TRBJ2-5, with 11 bases that match TRBD2. V was pared by 5 bases and J by 11 bases, with 13 bases of the junction left unmatched. The CDR3 has 15 residues. Germline V gives CDR1 MNHEY, CDR2 SMNVEV (reference sequence). CDR3: CASSQTSGVYNEQYF. DNA for the CDR3: TGTGCCAGCAGTCAGACTAGCGGGGTTTACAATGAGCAGTACTTC.

This clonotype was seen a few times. This chain connects TRBV6-6 to TRBJ2-1, with 7 bases identical to TRBD2. The CDR3 loop spans 16 amino acids. The germline CDR1 and CDR2 sequences are MNHNY and SVGAGI (reference sequence). V was clipped by 3 bases and J by 4 bases; unmatched bases: 9. CDR3 sequence: CASSYGEGTTYNEQFF. Written as DNA, the CDR3 is TGTGCCAGCAGTTATGGTGAAGGGACTACATACAATGAGCAGTTCTTC.

The chain employs TRBV4-1 and TRBJ2-2, with TRBD2 as a possible D gene (6 bases). CDR1 and CDR2 from the germline V gene are MGHRA and YSYEKL. The CDR3 is 18 amino acids. With 0 bases removed from V and 0 bases from J, the gap between germline ends came to 14 bases. The CDR3 sequence: CASSQDLVGGTNTGELFF. The CDR3 DNA follows: TGCGCCAGCAGCCAAGATCTGGTGGGGGGAACGAACACCGGGGAGCTGTTTTTT.

This clonotype came up a few times. The rearrangement uses TRBV27 and TRBJ2-7, with 9 bases that match TRBD1. This CDR3 spans 15 amino acids. The germline V gene has CDR1 MNHEY and CDR2 SMNVEV (reference sequence). J gave up 0 bases and V 6 bases, and 6 bases lay outside the gene matches. In DNA, the CDR3 is TGTGCCAGCAGCCCGGGACAGGGTTACTCCTACGAGCAGTACTTC. Translation gives CASSPGQGYSYEQYF.

The gene calls are TRBV3-1 and TRBJ1-2, with D hard to call. The CDR3 covers 13 residues. Germline lookup yields CDR1 LGHDT and CDR2 YNNKEL (reference sequence). V lost 8 bases to trimming and J lost 4 bases, with 14 bases between them. CDR3 bases: TGTGCCAGCGGAGACGGGAGAACCTATGGCTACACCTTC. It is translated as CASGDGRTYGYTF.

This clonotype turned up a few times. The rearrangement joins TRBV27 to TRBJ2-7; D is uncertain. Trimming took 6 bases from V and 3 from J, leaving 18 bases between them. The CDR3 length is 15 residues. The germline V gene has CDR1 MNHEY and CDR2 SMNVEV (reference sequence). CDR3 sequence: CASSLNSPDGYEQYF. DNA of the CDR3: TGTGCCAGCAGCCTCAATAGCCCGGACGGCTACGAGCAGTACTTC.

This clonotype was seen only a few times. The chain employs TRBV5-6 and TRBJ2-1, with TRBD2 matching 8 bases. Germline-derived CDR1 and CDR2 are SGHDT and YYEEEE. The V segment lost 2 bases and the J segment 9 bases; nucleotides outside the gene matches: 1. CDR3 length equals 12 residues. The CDR3 nucleotides read TGTGCCAGCAGCTTTACTAGCGGTGAGCAGTTCTTC. Its translation is CASSFTSGEQFF.

In the case of this clonotype: A single base separates this from a much larger clone, so it may be a read error. This chain uses TRBV11-2 with TRBJ1-2; D uncertain. Germline CDR1 and CDR2: SGHAT and FQNNGV. The CDR3 loop spans 13 amino acids. V was shortened by 5 bases and J by 7 bases, with 14 bases between the two germline ends. CDR3 region: CASSIASGFGYTF. The CDR3 nucleotides are TGTGCCAGCAGCATAGCCTCGGGATTTGGCTACACCTTC.

This clonotype has just a few counts. This rearrangement joins TRBV4-1 to TRBJ1-4; D not certain. The CDR3 contains 13 residues. V lost 2 bases, J lost 8 bases, and 9 bases lay in between. The germline V gene has CDR1 MGHRA and CDR2 YSYEKL. CDR3 residues: CASSQPGGEKLFF. The DNA for the CDR3 is TGCGCCAGCAGCCAACCAGGCGGGGAAAAACTGTTTTTT.

This clonotype was counted only a few times. The chain links TRBV6-2 or TRBV6-3 to TRBJ2-5; no clear D gene. CDR3 length: 14 residues. The V end lost 0 bases, the J end lost 5 bases, and 10 bases lay between the germline ends. The germline CDR1 and CDR2 sequences are MNHEY and SVGEGT. In DNA form, the CDR3 reads TGTGCCAGCAGTTACTCCCAGGTTAAGGAGACCCAGTACTTC. Translating it yields CASSYSQVKETQYF.

This clonotype was seen a few times. The CDR3 DNA follows: TGTGCCAGCAGCTTAGCAAGACTAGCGCGCGTCAACAATGAGCAGTTCTTC. It is translated as CASSLARLARVNNEQFF. The chain couples TRBV7-2 to TRBJ2-1; 8 bases align to TRBD2. The junction had 9 bases not matched to a gene; V was cut back by 0 bases and J by 5 bases. Germline V gene lookup returns CDR1 SGHTA and CDR2 FQGNSA. The length of the CDR3 is 17 residues.

The gene calls are TRBV6-1 and TRBJ2-3; 9 bases are a match to TRBD1. The germline V gene has CDR1 MNHNS and CDR2 SASEGT. V lost 4 bases and J lost 10; bases outside the gene matches: 9. The CDR3 is made up of 14 amino acids. CDR3: CASSGADRGVAQYF. The DNA for the CDR3 is TGTGCCAGCAGTGGCGCGGACAGGGGCGTTGCGCAGTATTTT.

This clonotype was found a few times. This sequence joins TRBV28 and TRBJ1-1, with unresolved D. CDR3 size: 16 residues. Per germline, CDR1 MDHEN and CDR2 SYDVKM. Trimming left V 10 bases short and J 2 bases short, with 23 bases between. CDR3 nucleotides: TGTGCCATCCAGCCCCCCCGGGGAGGCGGTAACACTGAAGCTTTCTTT. Translation gives CAIQPPRGGGNTEAFF.

The V and J genes are TRBV13 and TRBJ2-1; a weak D match, TRBD1 (6 bases). The germline V and J ends were trimmed by 7 bases and 9 bases, with 10 bases remaining between them. This CDR3 has 11 residues. Germline assignment: CDR1 PRHDT and CDR2 FYEKMQ (reference sequence). The CDR3 protein is CASNTGSEQFF. DNA of the CDR3: TGTGCCAGCAACACAGGGAGTGAGCAGTTCTTC.

The chain recombines TRBV3-1 with TRBJ1-2, with 9 bases fitting TRBD1. The CDR3 has 13 amino acids. The germline gives CDR1 LGHDT, CDR2 YNNKEL (reference sequence). V dropped 4 bases and J dropped 7; count of bases not matched to a gene: 4. Written as DNA, the CDR3 is TGTGCCAGCAGCCGGACAGGGGCGGGTGGCTACACCTTC. Its translation is CASSRTGAGGYTF.

This clonotype was picked up one time. A much larger clone lies one base from this, so it may be a read error. This chain links TRBV29-1 with TRBJ2-1; D is undetermined. This CDR3 has 10 amino acids. From germline, CDR1 is SQVTM and CDR2 ANQGSEA. Trimming took 4 bases from V and 5 from J, leaving 3 bases between them. The CDR3 coding sequence is TGCAGCGTTGGGCACAATGAGCAGTTCTTC. The encoded protein is CSVGHNEQFF.

This chain's CDR3 is CASSPDRVTNTEAFF. The CDR3 DNA reads as TGTGCCAGCAGCCCGGACAGAGTTACGAACACTGAAGCTTTCTTT. The chain couples TRBV12-3 or TRBV12-4 to TRBJ1-1, with D tentatively TRBD1 (6 bases). Trimming took off 6 bases at V and 1 base at J, with 15 bases between the two ends. The CDR3 runs to 15 residues.

J is TRBJ1-5 and V is TRBV7-9; 7 nucleotides align to TRBD1. The CDR3 covers 17 residues. Germline trimming cut 5 bases from V and 1 base from J; bases unmatched to any gene: 11. CDR1 SEHNR and CDR2 FQNEAQ come from the germline V gene (reference sequence). The CDR3 coding sequence is TGTGCCAGCAGCATAGTCGGCAGGGGGGAGAGCAATCAGCCCCAGCATTTT. It is translated as CASSIVGRGESNQPQHF.

The CDR3 is CASSGEKLFF. Here the CDR3 DNA reads TGTGCCAGCAGCGGGGAAAAACTGTTTTTT. The rearrangement links TRBV12-3 or TRBV12-4 to TRBJ1-4; D ambiguous. This CDR3 is 10 amino acids long. V was clipped by 6 bases and J by 8 bases, with 4 bases between them.